These 8 T cell receptor beta chains share one sample of origin, sequenced in a study of T cell responses to AZD1222 COVID-19 vaccine. The table came from immunoSEQ multiplex PCR; TCRdb's copy has only in-frame clones and leaves some out. The data show around 160,000 clones, around nine tenths seen once. The sample in question was peripheral blood, obtained on day 0 of AZD1222 vaccination. The receptors derive from an adult in good health.

The chain carries TRBV7-8 and TRBJ1-2; D gene ambiguous. Germline CDR1 SGHVS, CDR2 FQNEAQ. Trimming took off 5 bases at V and 7 bases at J, with 20 bases between the two ends. The CDR3 is 15 amino acids. DNA of the CDR3: TGTGCCAGCAGCCCCCGTCGATACCCGGCACTTGGCTACACCTTC. Translated: CASSPRRYPALGYTF.

The genes are TRBV2 and TRBJ1-3, with TRBD1 as a possible D gene (6 bases). V was pared by 7 bases and J by 0 bases, with 13 bases between. This CDR3 comprises 15 residues. Germline values: CDR1 SNHLY, CDR2 FYNNEI. DNA for the CDR3: TGTGCCAGCATCTTCCGACAGGCCTCTGGAAACACCATATATTTT. Amino acids: CASIFRQASGNTIYF.

The chain combines TRBV19 with TRBJ1-6, with TRBD1 matching over 9 bases. This CDR3 is 14 amino acids long. With 5 bases clipped from V and 10 bases from J, the junction kept 6 bases outside the gene matches. The germline gives CDR1 LNHDA, CDR2 SQIVND (reference sequence). CDR3 bases: TGTGCCAGTAGTCAACAGGGGGCTAGATCACCCCTCCACTTT. Translated: CASSQQGARSPLHF.

The chain recombines TRBV15 with TRBJ1-2; no definite D call. Trimming pared 1 base from V and 1 base from J, leaving 7 bases between. Germline V CDR1 and CDR2: LNHNV, YYDKDF (reference sequence). The CDR3 totals 14 residues. The CDR3 DNA is TGTGCCACCAGCAGAGCTCGGGGTAACTATGGCTACACCTTC. Its protein is CATSRARGNYGYTF.

The chain carries TRBV18 and TRBJ2-3; TRBD1 aligns across 8 bases. V shed 5 bases and J 4 bases; nucleotides not matched to a gene: 14. The CDR3 extends over 17 amino acids. Germline V gene lookup returns CDR1 KGHSH and CDR2 LQKENI. The CDR3 is CASSARQGFRLSDTQYF. Here the CDR3 DNA reads TGTGCCAGCTCAGCCCGACAGGGGTTTCGGTTGTCAGATACGCAGTATTTT.

The chain combines TRBV9 with TRBJ2-4; D is perhaps TRBD2 (5 bases). This CDR3 is built from 13 residues. Trimming pared 3 bases from V and 8 bases from J, leaving 12 bases between. Germline CDR1 SGDLS, CDR2 YYNGEE. The CDR3 sequence is CASSGAWGDIQYF. Written as DNA, the CDR3 is TGTGCCAGCAGCGGGGCATGGGGAGACATTCAGTACTTC. The variable domain in full, completed from reference TRBV9 and TRBJ2-4, reads DSGVTQTPKHLITATGQRVTLRCSPRSGDLSVYWYQQSLDQGLQFLIQYYNGEERAKGNILERFSAQQFPDLHSELNLSSLELGDSALYFCASSGAWGDIQYFGAGTRLSVL.

The J gene is TRBJ1-2, the V gene TRBV11-3; a possible D gene is TRBD1 (5 bases). CDR3 length equals 15 residues. The germline V gene has CDR1 SGHNT and CDR2 YENEEA. V dropped 7 bases and J dropped 8 bases, with 23 bases sitting between them. The chain's CDR3 is CASTESYSGRDGYTF. The CDR3 nucleotides read TGTGCCAGCACCGAAAGTTACTCCGGTCGGGACGGCTACACCTTC.

Turning to this clone: No DNA is shown, since the ends of the CDR3 on it are uncertain; the CDR3 is the one TCRdb lists. The J gene is TRBJ1-2, the V gene TRBV19. Germline V gene data show CDR1 as LNHDA and CDR2 as SQIVND (reference sequence). Including both end residues, the CDR3 is 24 amino acids long. The CDR3 is CASSQQVNYGYTFGSGTGYSGYTF.